This T cell receptor beta chain appears in the sequencing data of a study of blood T cell repertoires in COVID-19. Study in general: The cDNA or gDNA used as material had been derived from T cells, B-cell-depleted T cells, or PBMCs.

Measured with immunoSEQ multiplex PCR; TCRdb has only the in-frame clones, and not every one. The sample records more than 200,000 clones, 88% being singletons. This CDR3 region has 15 residues. Trimming removed 4 bases from V and 4 bases from J, with 17 bases in between. Germline V gene sequence: CDR1 SGHTA, CDR2 FQGTGA. Sequenced sample: peripheral blood. This chain connects TRBV7-3 to TRBJ2-7; D might be TRBD2 (7 bases). The clonotype originates from an older man with acute or convalescent COVID-19. CDR3 sequence reads: CASSSYGGQGYEQYF. CDR3 nucleotide sequence: TGTGCCAGCAGCTCATACGGGGGGCAGGGATACGAGCAGTACTTC.